The clone carrying this T cell receptor beta chain was recorded only once. No antigen is known for it. The germline V gene has CDR1 MNHEY and CDR2 SVGAGI. Trimming cost V 6 bases and J 3 bases, with 11 bases left between them. This CDR3 has 13 residues. The entry originates in a study of T cell responses to AZD1222 COVID-19 vaccine. Study-level findings and limits: Repertoire sampling occurred only after the peak T cell response. The donors showed a predominance of white British ancestry and of females, with possible underestimation of clonal diversity. The reported proportion of spike-specific TCRs targeting unmutated variant regions was nearly half. With two AZD1222 doses given, Spike-specific TCR breadth and depth both rose.

Assay: immunoSEQ multiplex PCR; the TCRdb copy retains only in-frame clones and omits some. The data hold 75,000 to 95,000 clones, with about 91% observed a single time. The chain combines TRBV6-5 with TRBJ1-1, with a possible D match to TRBD1 (5 bases). Sequences were derived from peripheral blood, sampled on day 0 of MenACWY control vaccination. This clonotype was sampled from an adult in good health. CDR3 protein: CASRRGGYTEAFF. The CDR3 DNA sequence: TGTGCCAGCAGGCGGGGGGGTTACACTGAAGCTTTCTTT.